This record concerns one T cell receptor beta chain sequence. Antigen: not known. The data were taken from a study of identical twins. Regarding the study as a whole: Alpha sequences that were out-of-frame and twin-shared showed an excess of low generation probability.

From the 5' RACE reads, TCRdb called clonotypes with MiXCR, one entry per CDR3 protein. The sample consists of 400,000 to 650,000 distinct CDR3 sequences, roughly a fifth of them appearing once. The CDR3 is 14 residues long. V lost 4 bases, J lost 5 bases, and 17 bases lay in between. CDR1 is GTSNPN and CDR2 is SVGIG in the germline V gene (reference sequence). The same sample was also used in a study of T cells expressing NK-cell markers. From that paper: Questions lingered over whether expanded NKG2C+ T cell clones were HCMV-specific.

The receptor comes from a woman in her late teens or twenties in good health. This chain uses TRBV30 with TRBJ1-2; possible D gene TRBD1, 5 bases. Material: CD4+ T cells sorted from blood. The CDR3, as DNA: TGTGCCTGGACGCAGGGTAGTTCTTTTTATGGCTACACCTTC. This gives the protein CAWTQGSSFYGYTF. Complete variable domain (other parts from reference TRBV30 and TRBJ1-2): SQTIHQWPATLVQPVGSPLSLECTVEGTSNPNLYWYRQAAGRGLQLLFYSVGIGQISSEVPQNLSASRPQDRQFILSSKKLLLSDSGFYLCAWTQGSSFYGYTFGSGTRLTVV.